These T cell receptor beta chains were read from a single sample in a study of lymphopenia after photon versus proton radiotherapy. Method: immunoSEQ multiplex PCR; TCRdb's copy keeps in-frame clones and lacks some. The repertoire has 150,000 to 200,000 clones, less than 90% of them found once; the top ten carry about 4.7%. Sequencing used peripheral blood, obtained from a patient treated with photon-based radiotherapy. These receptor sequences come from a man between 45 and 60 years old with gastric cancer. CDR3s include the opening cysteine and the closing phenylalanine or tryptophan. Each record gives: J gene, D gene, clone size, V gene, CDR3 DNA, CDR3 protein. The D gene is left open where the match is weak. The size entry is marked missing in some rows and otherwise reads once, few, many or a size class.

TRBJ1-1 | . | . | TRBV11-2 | TGTGCCAGCAGCTCCATGAACAGGGTAAGGACTGAAGCTTTCTTT | CASSSMNRVRTEAFF
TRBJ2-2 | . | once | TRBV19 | TGTGCCACCAACAGGGAACTTCACACCGGGGAGCTGTTTTTT | CATNRELHTGELFF
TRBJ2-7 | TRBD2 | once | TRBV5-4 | TGTGCCAGCAGCCACGCAATAGCGGGAGGGCGGTACGAGCAGTACTTC | CASSHAIAGGRYEQYF
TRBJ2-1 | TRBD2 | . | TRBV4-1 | TGCGCCAGCAGCCCTCGACTAGCGGGGGGGCGGGAGCAGTTCTTC | CASSPRLAGGREQFF
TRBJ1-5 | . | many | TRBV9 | TGTGCCAGCAGCGTAGATGCGGGGTTTAATCAGCCCCAGCATTTT | CASSVDAGFNQPQHF
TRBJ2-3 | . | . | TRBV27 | TGTGCCAGCAGTTTACGGGGCGGCGCTAGCACAGATACGCAGTATTTT | CASSLRGGASTDTQYF
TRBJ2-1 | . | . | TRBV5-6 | TGTGCCAGCAGCGGAGGATACAATGAGCAGTTCTTC | CASSGGYNEQFF
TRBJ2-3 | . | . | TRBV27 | TGTGCCAGCAGTTTGCGAGAGAGCGGCACAGATACGCAGTATTTT | CASSLRESGTDTQYF
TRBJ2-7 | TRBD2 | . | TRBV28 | TGTGCCAGCAGTTACCTCACTAGCGGGCCCTCCTACGAGCAGTACTTC | CASSYLTSGPSYEQYF
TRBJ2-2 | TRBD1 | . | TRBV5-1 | TGCGCCAGCAGCGGGGGACAGGGGAGCCCCGGGGAGCTGTTTTTT | CASSGGQGSPGELFF
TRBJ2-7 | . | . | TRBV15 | TGTGCCACCAGCAGAACAGATGGCCCCCTGGGCTACGAGCAGTACTTC | CATSRTDGPLGYEQYF
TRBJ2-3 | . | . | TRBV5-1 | TGCGCCAGCAGCTTGGGGGGCTACAACGTCCCCACAGATACGCAGTATTTT | CASSLGGYNVPTDTQYF
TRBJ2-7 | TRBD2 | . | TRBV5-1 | TGCGCCAGCAGCTTGGCAGCGGGAGGGCCCTACGAGCAGTACTTC | CASSLAAGGPYEQYF
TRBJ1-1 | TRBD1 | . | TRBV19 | TGTGCCAGTATTAACAGGGGGCGCGGAGCAGCCACTGAAGCTTTCTTT | CASINRGRGAATEAFF
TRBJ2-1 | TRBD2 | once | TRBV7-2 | TGTGCCAGCAGTCTTTTTAGCGGGATCTCCTACAATGAGCAGTTCTTC | CASSLFSGISYNEQFF
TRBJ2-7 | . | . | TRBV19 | TGTGCCAGTAGTATTCCCCTCCCCGGACAGTACCACGAGCAGTACTTC | CASSIPLPGQYHEQYF
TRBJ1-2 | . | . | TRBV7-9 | TGTGCCAGCAGTCTACCGGGGGCTGGCTACACCTTC | CASSLPGAGYTF
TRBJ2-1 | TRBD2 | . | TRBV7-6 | TGTGCCAGCAGCTTAGGGACTAGCGGGAGATTGGGTGAGCAGTTCTTC | CASSLGTSGRLGEQFF
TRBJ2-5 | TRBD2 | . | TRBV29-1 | TGCAGCGCCCTGGGACTAGCGGGAGGGGTTGAGACCCAGTACTTC | CSALGLAGGVETQYF
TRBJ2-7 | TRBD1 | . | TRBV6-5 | TGTGCCAGCAGGACAGGGGGAGTCGAGCAGTACTTC | CASRTGGVEQYF
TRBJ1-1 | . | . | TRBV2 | TGTGCCAGCAGTGAACGTTTTGCGGAAACTTCTGAAGCTTTCTTT | CASSERFAETSEAFF
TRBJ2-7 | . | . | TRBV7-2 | TGTGCCAGCAGCTTCCTTCTTAGGCCGCAGTACTTC | CASSFLLRPQYF
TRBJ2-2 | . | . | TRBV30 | TGTGCCTGGAGTGTACTTGTGAACACCGGGGAGCTGTTTTTT | CAWSVLVNTGELFF
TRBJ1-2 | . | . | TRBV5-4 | TGTGCCAGCAGCCCGGGACAAACGGGTGGCTACACCTTC | CASSPGQTGGYTF
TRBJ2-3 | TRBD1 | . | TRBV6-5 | TGTGCCAGCAGTTATCAACAGGGGTACGCAGATACGCAGTATTTT | CASSYQQGYADTQYF
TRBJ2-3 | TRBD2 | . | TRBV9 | TGTGCCAGCAGCATAGGACTAGCGCGCCTTCGGGTCAATACGCAGTATTTT | CASSIGLARLRVNTQYF
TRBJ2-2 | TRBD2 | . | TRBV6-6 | TGTGCCAGCTGGTCTAGCGGGAGCACCGGGGAGCTGTTTTTT | CASWSSGSTGELFF
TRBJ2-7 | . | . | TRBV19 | TGTGCCAGTAGTGACGGGAGTATCTACGAGCAGTACTTC | CASSDGSIYEQYF